The 13 T cell receptor beta chains listed next were all sequenced from one sample in a study of T cell clones after liver transplantation. Profiled with immunoSEQ multiplex PCR; TCRdb holds only in-frame clones, not every one. The table lists tens of thousands of clones, 70% to 80% of them singletons. The source material was CD4+ T cells from blood, sampled before liver transplant. The receptors shown here come from a human donor who received a liver transplant.

As concerns this clone: This same CDR3 is encoded by further DNA sequences in the sample. The rearrangement links TRBV19 to TRBJ2-2, with D perhaps matching TRBD2 (5 bases). CDR1 and CDR2 (germline): LNHDA, SQIVND (reference sequence). The V end was cut by 6 bases, the J end by 5 bases, with 10 bases between. The CDR3 length is 13 residues. In DNA, the CDR3 is TGTGCCAGTAGGATAACGGGGACCGGGGAGCTGTTTTTT. Its translation is CASRITGTGELFF.

V gene TRBV7-2 combines with J gene TRBJ2-3, with D uncertain. V was shortened by 7 bases and J by 2 bases, with 13 bases between the two germline ends. Per the germline V gene, CDR1 is SGHTA and CDR2 is FQGNSA. The CDR3 is 14 residues long. CDR3 DNA: TGTGCCAGCAACCCCTTGGCCCCCACAGATACGCAGTATTTT. Protein sequence: CASNPLAPTDTQYF.

The chain combines TRBV11-2 with TRBJ2-3, with D possibly TRBD2 on 6 matching bases. Germline CDR1 is SGHAT and CDR2 is FQNNGV. Trimming removed 5 bases from V and 4 bases from J, with 16 bases in between. CDR3 length: 15 amino acids. CDR3 sequence reads: CASSPLGGESDTQYF. CDR3 DNA: TGTGCCAGCAGCCCCCTCGGGGGTGAATCAGATACGCAGTATTTT.

This clone was observed a few times. This chain links TRBV28 with TRBJ1-1; D is perhaps TRBD1 (5 bases). CDR1 and CDR2 (germline): MDHEN, SYDVKM. The CDR3 runs 13 residues. Trimming pared 6 bases from V and 4 bases from J, leaving 12 bases between. The CDR3 coding sequence is TGTGCCAGCAGGAGCCTCAGGGCCACTGAAGCTTTCTTT. Translation: CASRSLRATEAFF.

The gene calls are TRBV19 and TRBJ2-5; TRBD1 matches 7 bases. CDR3 length: 15 residues. V lost 4 bases to trimming and J lost 1 base; unmatched junction nucleotides: 6. Per germline, CDR1 LNHDA and CDR2 SQIVND (reference sequence). CDR3 sequence reads: CASSTGQRVQETQYF. The CDR3 nucleotides are TGTGCCAGTAGTACGGGACAGAGAGTCCAAGAGACCCAGTACTTC.

The V gene is TRBV7-9, the J gene TRBJ1-2; D is undetermined. The CDR3 has 15 amino acids. Trimming shortened V by 1 base and J by 0 bases, and 9 bases separated the two germline ends. Germline loops: CDR1 SEHNR, CDR2 FQNEAQ (reference sequence). This CDR3 reads CASSLDSLANYGYTF. The CDR3 DNA reads TGTGCCAGCAGCTTAGACAGCCTGGCTAACTATGGCTACACCTTC.

This clone was seen a handful of times. The chain joins TRBV20-1 to TRBJ2-3; D gene uncertain. V lost 3 bases to trimming and J lost 11 bases, with 9 bases between them. The V gene's germline CDR1 is DFQATT and CDR2 SNEGSKA (reference sequence). The CDR3 has 10 amino acids. The chain's CDR3 is CSARRSKQYF. Here the CDR3 DNA reads TGCAGTGCTAGGAGGTCAAAGCAGTATTTT.

This clone occurred a few times. The chain carries TRBV7-9 and TRBJ2-3; 7 bases line up with TRBD1. The CDR3 totals 17 residues. The ends lost 5 bases at V and 3 bases at J; junction bases unmatched: 14. Germline values: CDR1 SEHNR, CDR2 FQNEAQ (reference sequence). CDR3 region: CASSPRSGDRGTDTQYF. CDR3 in DNA: TGTGCCAGCAGCCCGAGGTCTGGGGACAGAGGGACAGATACGCAGTATTTT.

The chain recombines TRBV9 with TRBJ2-2; TRBD1 is a possible D gene (6 bases). This CDR3 is built from 15 residues. Germline values: CDR1 SGDLS, CDR2 YYNGEE. The V and J ends lost 1 base and 1 base respectively, with 8 bases between them. CDR3 nucleotides: TGTGCCAGCAGCGTATCGGGACAGAACACCGGGGAGCTGTTTTTT. It translates to CASSVSGQNTGELFF.

In its sample, this clone was seen once. The genes are TRBV18 and TRBJ1-2, with D maybe TRBD1 (5 bases). CDR3 size: 14 residues. Looked up from germline, CDR1 is KGHSH and CDR2 is LQKENI. V lost 2 bases to trimming and J lost 7 bases, with 14 bases between them. CDR3 protein: CASSPEAQGSGYTF. CDR3 in DNA: TGTGCCAGCTCACCAGAGGCCCAGGGCTCTGGCTACACCTTC. The complete variable domain, with remaining parts taken from reference TRBV18 and TRBJ1-2, reads NAGVMQNPRHLVRRRGQEARLRCSPMKGHSHVYWYRQLPEEGLKFMVYLQKENIIDESGMPKERFSAEFPKEGPSILRIQQVVRGDSAAYFCASSPEAQGSGYTFGSGTRLTVV.

The chain combines TRBV27 with TRBJ2-7, with TRBD2 matching 8 bases. CDR3 length: 14 residues. The germline V gene has CDR1 MNHEY and CDR2 SMNVEV (reference sequence). The junction had 6 bases not matched to a gene; V was cut back by 5 bases and J by 3 bases. CDR3 DNA: TGTGCCAGCAGTCGGCGGGGGGCCGACTACGAGCAGTACTTC. This translates into CASSRRGADYEQYF.

This chain's CDR3 is CASSLAPGQPQHF. The CDR3, as DNA: TGTGCCAGCAGCTTAGCCCCAGGGCAGCCCCAGCATTTT. V and J are TRBV5-6 and TRBJ1-5; D might be TRBD1 (5 bases). Germline loops: CDR1 SGHDT, CDR2 YYEEEE. V gave up 2 bases and J gave up 7 bases, with 10 bases separating them. This CDR3 contains 13 residues.

The chain couples TRBV21-1 to TRBJ2-3; TRBD2 reflects the table's D call only, with no check against the DNA. TRBV21-1 is labeled a pseudogene. The CDR3 runs to 16 residues. The CDR3 reads CASSKRPSGPTDTQYF. The DNA for the CDR3 is TGTGCCAGCAGCAAAAGGCCTAGCGGACCTACAGATACGCAGTATTTT.